This T cell receptor (beta chain) was sequenced during a study of T cells in women clearing cervical HPV infection. V shed 0 bases and J shed 4 bases, with 12 bases lying between them. CDR1 and CDR2 (germline): GTSNPN, SVGIG (reference sequence). The length of the CDR3 is 14 residues. The table came from immunoSEQ multiplex PCR; TCRdb's copy has only in-frame clones and leaves some out. The specimen's table records approximately 33,000 clones. As to this clone: The read ends 3 residues early relative to the CDR3; the germline J gene fills the gap.

Sequenced: blood buffy coat. The chain has TRBV30 and TRBJ1-1; D possibly corresponds to TRBD1 (5 bases). The sequence was collected from a woman aged 18 to 69 with a cervical HPV16 infection that either progressed to CIN3+ or cleared (not recorded which). CDR3 in amino acids: CAWSVGGGATEAFF. Partial CDR3 DNA: TGTGCCTGGAGTGTAGGCGGGGGAGCCACTGAA.